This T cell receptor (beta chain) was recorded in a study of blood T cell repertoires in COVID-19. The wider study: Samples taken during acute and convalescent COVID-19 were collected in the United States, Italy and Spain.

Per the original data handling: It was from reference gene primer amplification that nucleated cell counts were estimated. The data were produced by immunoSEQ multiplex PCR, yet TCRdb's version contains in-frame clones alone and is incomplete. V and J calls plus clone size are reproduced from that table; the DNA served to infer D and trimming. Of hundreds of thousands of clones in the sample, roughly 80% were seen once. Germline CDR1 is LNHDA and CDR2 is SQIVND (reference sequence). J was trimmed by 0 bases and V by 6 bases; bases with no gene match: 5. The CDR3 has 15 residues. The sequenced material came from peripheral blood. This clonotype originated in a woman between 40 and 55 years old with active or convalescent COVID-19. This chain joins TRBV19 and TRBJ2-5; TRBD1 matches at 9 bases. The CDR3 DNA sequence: TGTGCCAGTAGGGGGACAGGGTACTACCAAGAGACCCAGTACTTC. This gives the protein CASRGTGYYQETQYF.